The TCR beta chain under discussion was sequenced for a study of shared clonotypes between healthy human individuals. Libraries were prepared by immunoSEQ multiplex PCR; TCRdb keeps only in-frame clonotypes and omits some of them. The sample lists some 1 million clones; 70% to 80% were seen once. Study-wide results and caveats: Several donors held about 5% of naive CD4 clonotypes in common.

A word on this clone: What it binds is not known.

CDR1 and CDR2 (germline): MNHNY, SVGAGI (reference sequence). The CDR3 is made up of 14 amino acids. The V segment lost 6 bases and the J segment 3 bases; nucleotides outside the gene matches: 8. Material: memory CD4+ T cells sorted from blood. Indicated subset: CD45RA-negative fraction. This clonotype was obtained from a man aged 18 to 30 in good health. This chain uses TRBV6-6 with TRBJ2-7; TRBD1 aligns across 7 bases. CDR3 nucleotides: TGTGCCAGCAGCGATCCGGCAGGGGGCTACGAGCAGTACTTC. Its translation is CASSDPAGGYEQYF.